The 3 T cell receptor beta chains listed next were all sequenced from one sample in a study of OX40 agonist ivuxolimab in advanced cancers. Only in-frame clones appear in the TCRdb table, and some are missing; sequencing was by immunoSEQ multiplex PCR. The profile shows 60,000 to 85,000 clones, around four fifths of them singletons. Specimen: CD4+ or CD8+ T cells sorted from blood, collected in a trial of the OX40 agonist ivuxolimab. Receptors were obtained from an adult with an advanced solid tumor such as melanoma, head and neck, liver or kidney cancer.

The rearrangement uses TRBV5-1 and TRBJ2-3, with unresolved D. The CDR3 is 14 residues long. Per germline, CDR1 SGHRS and CDR2 YFSETQ. V lost 0 bases, J lost 4 bases, and 9 bases lay in between. The CDR3 sequence: CASSLVGGPDTQYF. CDR3 nucleotides: TGCGCCAGCAGCTTGGTAGGCGGCCCAGATACGCAGTATTTT.

The table lists this clone with a few counts. The rearrangement uses TRBV7-2 and TRBJ2-2; 10 nucleotides match TRBD2. V lost 11 bases and J lost 0; bases outside the gene matches: 6. This CDR3 region has 15 residues. Germline CDR1 is SGHTA and CDR2 is FQGNSA. The CDR3 loop is CAGSGTSANTGELFF. Written as DNA, the CDR3 is TGTGCCGGTTCCGGGACTAGCGCGAACACCGGGGAGCTGTTTTTT.

The chain joins TRBV7-2 to TRBJ1-5, with TRBD1 identical over 9 bases. Per the germline V gene, CDR1 is SGHTA and CDR2 is FQGNSA. CDR3 size: 17 residues. V dropped 10 bases and J dropped 0; count of bases not matched to a gene: 13. Here the CDR3 DNA reads TGTGCCACCCAGCGACAGGGGGGCAGTATTAGCAATCAGCCCCAGCATTTT. Translation gives CATQRQGGSISNQPQHF.